This entry is about one TCR beta chain. Its antigen is as yet unknown. TCRdb reanalyzed the 5' RACE reads, giving one entry per CDR3 protein sequence and no DNA. Here the sample table reports some 450,000 distinct CDR3 sequences. The CDR3 sequence is 14 residues long. CDR1 SGHRS and CDR2 YFSETQ come from the germline V gene. The data are from a study of monozygotic twins with inflammatory bowel disease. Study observations and caveats: No distinction between different T cell subtypes was possible.

This TCR came from a human donor with ulcerative colitis or Crohn's disease, or a healthy co-twin of an affected twin (not recorded which). Sequenced input: blood. The rearrangement uses TRBV5-1 and TRBJ1-4; as DNA is missing, the TRBD1 call by TCRdb cannot be tested. The CDR3 reads CASSPRGVSEKLFF.